These T cell receptor beta chains were read from a single sample in a study of blood T cell repertoires in COVID-19. Here immunoSEQ multiplex PCR was the method, and the copy in TCRdb shows in-frame clones only, minus some. The data contain about 200,000 clones, 87% of them singletons. The sequencing sample was made of peripheral blood. All receptors derive from a man in his forties or fifties with active or convalescent COVID-19. CDR3s include the opening cysteine and the closing phenylalanine or tryptophan. Fields, in order: J gene, clone size, D gene, V gene, CDR3 DNA, CDR3 protein. D genes are given only for firm matches. Expanded clones are given a class, and other clones once, few, many or no size at all.

J gene: TRBJ2-7; clone size: NA; D gene: TRBD1; V gene: TRBV27; CDR3 DNA: TGTGCCAGCAGGACAGGGGGCGCAGGGCAGTACTTC; CDR3 protein: CASRTGGAGQYF
J gene: TRBJ1-4; clone size: NA; D gene: NA; V gene: TRBV2; CDR3 DNA: TGTGCCAGCAGCCAAGGACTTTTGGCAACTAATGAAAAACTGTTTTTT; CDR3 protein: CASSQGLLATNEKLFF
J gene: TRBJ1-2; clone size: NA; D gene: TRBD1; V gene: TRBV14; CDR3 DNA: TGTGCCAGCAGACGACAGGGTGCGGGTGGCTACACCTTC; CDR3 protein: CASRRQGAGGYTF
J gene: TRBJ1-1; clone size: NA; D gene: NA; V gene: TRBV5-4; CDR3 DNA: TGTGCCAGCAGCCCGGACGCGGGTTGGGGAACTGAAGCTTTCTTT; CDR3 protein: CASSPDAGWGTEAFF
J gene: TRBJ2-2; clone size: NA; D gene: TRBD1; V gene: TRBV5-1; CDR3 DNA: TGCGCCAGCAGCCCCCAAGACAGGGCGGGTTCGGAGCTGTTTTTT; CDR3 protein: CASSPQDRAGSELFF
J gene: TRBJ1-2; clone size: NA; D gene: TRBD1; V gene: TRBV12-3/TRBV12-4; CDR3 DNA: TGTGCCAGCAGTTCTCCGACAGGGGCCGGCTACACCTTC; CDR3 protein: CASSSPTGAGYTF
J gene: TRBJ2-1; clone size: NA; D gene: TRBD2; V gene: TRBV4-1; CDR3 DNA: TGCGCCAGCAGCCAATCCCCGACTAGCGGGATAGGGCATGAGCAGTTCTTC; CDR3 protein: CASSQSPTSGIGHEQFF
J gene: TRBJ2-2; clone size: NA; D gene: TRBD2; V gene: TRBV29-1; CDR3 DNA: TGCAGCGTTGATCTAGCGGGAGACACCGGGGAGCTGTTTTTT; CDR3 protein: CSVDLAGDTGELFF
J gene: TRBJ2-2; clone size: NA; D gene: NA; V gene: TRBV7-3; CDR3 DNA: TGTGCCAGCAGCTTGGGCCTCGGGGAGCTGTTTTTT; CDR3 protein: CASSLGLGELFF
J gene: TRBJ2-5; clone size: NA; D gene: TRBD2; V gene: TRBV9; CDR3 DNA: TGTGCCAGCAGCCGGACTAGCGGGACCCAAGAGACCCAGTACTTC; CDR3 protein: CASSRTSGTQETQYF
J gene: TRBJ1-1; clone size: NA; D gene: TRBD1; V gene: TRBV28; CDR3 DNA: TGTGCCAGCAGTTTACCCGGACAGGGGAACACTGAAGCTTTCTTT; CDR3 protein: CASSLPGQGNTEAFF
J gene: TRBJ2-7; clone size: NA; D gene: TRBD2; V gene: TRBV6-5; CDR3 DNA: TGTGCCAGCAGTTACCCGAGAGCGGGGGGGATAAGCGAGCAGTACTTC; CDR3 protein: CASSYPRAGGISEQYF
J gene: TRBJ2-3; clone size: NA; D gene: NA; V gene: TRBV19; CDR3 DNA: TGTGCCAGTAGTCCCATTTGGGGCGATACGCAGTATTTT; CDR3 protein: CASSPIWGDTQYF
J gene: TRBJ2-7; clone size: NA; D gene: TRBD2; V gene: TRBV16; CDR3 DNA: TGTGCCAGCAGCCAATTGGCTAGCGGAGTCTACGAGCAGTACTTC; CDR3 protein: CASSQLASGVYEQYF
J gene: TRBJ1-5; clone size: NA; D gene: TRBD1; V gene: TRBV19; CDR3 DNA: TGTGCCAGTCATAGAGGGGGCGAGACAGGGGGCCATCAGCCCCAGCATTTT; CDR3 protein: CASHRGGETGGHQPQHF
J gene: TRBJ1-3; clone size: NA; D gene: NA; V gene: TRBV6-5; CDR3 DNA: TGTGCCAGCAGTTACTTTAGGGGAGGAAACACCATATATTTT; CDR3 protein: CASSYFRGGNTIYF
J gene: TRBJ2-1; clone size: NA; D gene: TRBD2; V gene: TRBV7-9; CDR3 DNA: TGTGCCAGCAGCTTAGCTAGCGGGGGGGAACTCGATGAGCAGTTCTTC; CDR3 protein: CASSLASGGELDEQFF
J gene: TRBJ2-3; clone size: NA; D gene: TRBD2; V gene: TRBV7-2; CDR3 DNA: TGTGCCAGCAGCTTAGTGCAGGGAGGGGCGGGTTCGGATACGCAGTATTTT; CDR3 protein: CASSLVQGGAGSDTQYF
J gene: TRBJ2-2; clone size: NA; D gene: TRBD1; V gene: TRBV11-2; CDR3 DNA: TGTGCCAGCAGCTTGGACACAGGGGCCGGGGAGCTGTTTTTT; CDR3 protein: CASSLDTGAGELFF
J gene: TRBJ2-7; clone size: NA; D gene: TRBD1; V gene: TRBV18; CDR3 DNA: TGTGCCAGCTCACCGGGACAGGCGTCCTACGAGCAGTACTTC; CDR3 protein: CASSPGQASYEQYF
J gene: TRBJ1-6; clone size: NA; D gene: NA; V gene: TRBV28; CDR3 DNA: TGTGCCAGCAGTTTGTTGTCAGGGGAATCACCCCTCCACTTT; CDR3 protein: CASSLLSGESPLHF
J gene: TRBJ1-2; clone size: NA; D gene: NA; V gene: TRBV28; CDR3 DNA: TGTGCCAGCAGTTTAATTTCGGGGGTTGGCTACACCTTC; CDR3 protein: CASSLISGVGYTF
J gene: TRBJ2-1; clone size: NA; D gene: NA; V gene: TRBV18; CDR3 DNA: TGTGCCAGCTCAACACTCGGCCGGGACATAGGGGACAATGAGCAGTTCTTC; CDR3 protein: CASSTLGRDIGDNEQFF
J gene: TRBJ1-3; clone size: once; D gene: NA; V gene: TRBV18; CDR3 DNA: TGTGCCAGCTCACGGGGGCGCGACGACACCATATATTTT; CDR3 protein: CASSRGRDDTIYF
J gene: TRBJ1-2; clone size: NA; D gene: NA; V gene: TRBV7-3; CDR3 DNA: TGTGCCAGCAGCTTAATTAGCGTTGGTCATGGCTACACCTTC; CDR3 protein: CASSLISVGHGYTF
J gene: TRBJ1-1; clone size: NA; D gene: NA; V gene: TRBV28; CDR3 DNA: TGTGCCAGCAGTTTGAACAACTGGGCCACTGAAGCTTTCTTT; CDR3 protein: CASSLNNWATEAFF
J gene: TRBJ1-1; clone size: NA; D gene: NA; V gene: TRBV5-1; CDR3 DNA: TGCGCCAGCAGCCCCGTGGGGGGGGGTGACACTGAAGCTTTCTTT; CDR3 protein: CASSPVGGGDTEAFF
J gene: TRBJ2-2; clone size: NA; D gene: NA; V gene: TRBV6-4; CDR3 DNA: TGTGCCAGCAGTGGCGACTCCTCAACGAAGATCTCTTACGCCGGGGAGCTGTTTTTT; CDR3 protein: CASSGDSSTKISYAGELFF
J gene: TRBJ2-1; clone size: NA; D gene: TRBD2; V gene: TRBV20-1; CDR3 DNA: TGCAGTGCTAGTGCTGTCGGCGGGGGGTCGAGCACCTACAATGAGCAGTTCTTC; CDR3 protein: CSASAVGGGSSTYNEQFF
J gene: TRBJ2-1; clone size: NA; D gene: NA; V gene: TRBV19; CDR3 DNA: TGTGCCAGTGAACCGGGAAGAAGCTCCTACAATGAGCAGTTCTTC; CDR3 protein: CASEPGRSSYNEQFF
J gene: TRBJ1-2; clone size: NA; D gene: TRBD1; V gene: TRBV7-9; CDR3 DNA: TGTGCCAGCAGCCCCGGACAGGGGGCCTCCACCTTC; CDR3 protein: CASSPGQGASTF
J gene: TRBJ1-6; clone size: NA; D gene: TRBD1; V gene: TRBV11-2; CDR3 DNA: TGTGCCAGCAGCGCAAGACAGGGACTTTGGTCACCCCTCCACTTT; CDR3 protein: CASSARQGLWSPLHF
J gene: TRBJ2-2; clone size: NA; D gene: NA; V gene: TRBV19; CDR3 DNA: TGTGCCAGTAGTATAGCCAGGGGTGGCACCGGGGAGCTGTTTTTT; CDR3 protein: CASSIARGGTGELFF
J gene: TRBJ1-5; clone size: NA; D gene: NA; V gene: TRBV10-1; CDR3 DNA: TGCGCCAGCAGTGAAGGGAGGCAGCCCCAGCATTTT; CDR3 protein: CASSEGRQPQHF
J gene: TRBJ1-1; clone size: NA; D gene: NA; V gene: TRBV6-5; CDR3 DNA: TGTGCCAGCAGTTACTCGGGCAGTGGAGGCGCTGAAGCTTTCTTT; CDR3 protein: CASSYSGSGGAEAFF
J gene: TRBJ2-2; clone size: NA; D gene: NA; V gene: TRBV15; CDR3 DNA: TGTGCCACCAGCAGAGGGCTGGGCGTGAACACCGGGGAGCTGTTTTTT; CDR3 protein: CATSRGLGVNTGELFF
J gene: TRBJ2-1; clone size: NA; D gene: TRBD2; V gene: TRBV6-4; CDR3 DNA: TGTGCCAGCAGCCGGACTAGCGGGAAGAACTACAATGAGCAGTTCTTC; CDR3 protein: CASSRTSGKNYNEQFF